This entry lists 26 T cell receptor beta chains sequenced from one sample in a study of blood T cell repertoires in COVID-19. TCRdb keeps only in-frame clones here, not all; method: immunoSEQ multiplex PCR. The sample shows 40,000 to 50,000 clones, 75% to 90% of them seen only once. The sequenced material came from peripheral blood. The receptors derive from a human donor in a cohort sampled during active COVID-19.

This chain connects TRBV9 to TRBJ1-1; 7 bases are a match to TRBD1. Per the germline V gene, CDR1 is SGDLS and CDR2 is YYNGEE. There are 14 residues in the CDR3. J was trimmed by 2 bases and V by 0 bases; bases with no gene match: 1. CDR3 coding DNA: TGTGCCAGCAGCGTAGGACAGGGAAACACTGAAGCTTTCTTT. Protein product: CASSVGQGNTEAFF.

CDR3 residues: CASSQDFTGLAGGLNTGELFF. CDR3 in DNA: TGTGCCAGCAGCCAAGATTTTACGGGACTAGCGGGAGGTTTGAACACCGGGGAGCTGTTTTTT. The chain couples TRBV4-2 to TRBJ2-2, with 15 bases fitting TRBD2. The CDR3 has 21 amino acids. J gave up 1 base and V 0 bases, and 9 bases lay outside the gene matches. Per the germline V gene, CDR1 is LGHNA and CDR2 is YNFKEQ.

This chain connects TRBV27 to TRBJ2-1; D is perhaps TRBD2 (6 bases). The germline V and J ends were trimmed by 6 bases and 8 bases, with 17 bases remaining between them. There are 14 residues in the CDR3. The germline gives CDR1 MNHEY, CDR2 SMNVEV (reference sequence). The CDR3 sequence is CASSPLAGRDEQFF. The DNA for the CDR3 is TGTGCCAGCAGCCCCCTTGCGGGGCGGGATGAGCAGTTCTTC.

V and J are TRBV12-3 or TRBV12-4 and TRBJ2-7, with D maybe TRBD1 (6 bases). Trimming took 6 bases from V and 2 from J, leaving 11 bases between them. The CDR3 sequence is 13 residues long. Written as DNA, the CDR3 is TGTGCCAGCAGCCTGACAGGCCCCTACGAGCAGTACTTC. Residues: CASSLTGPYEQYF.

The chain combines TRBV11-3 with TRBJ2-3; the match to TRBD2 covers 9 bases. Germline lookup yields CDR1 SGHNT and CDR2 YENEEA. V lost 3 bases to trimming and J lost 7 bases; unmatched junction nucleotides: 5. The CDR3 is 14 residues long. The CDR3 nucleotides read TGTGCCAGCAGCTTGACTAGCGGATCGAATACGCAGTATTTT. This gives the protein CASSLTSGSNTQYF.

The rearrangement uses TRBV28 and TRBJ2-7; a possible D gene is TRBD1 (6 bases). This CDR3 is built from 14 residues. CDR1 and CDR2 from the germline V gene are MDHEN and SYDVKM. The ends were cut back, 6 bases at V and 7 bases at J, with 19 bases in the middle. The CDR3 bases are TGTGCCAGCAGAGAACAGGGCAATTCGGAGGAGCAGTACTTC. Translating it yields CASREQGNSEEQYF.

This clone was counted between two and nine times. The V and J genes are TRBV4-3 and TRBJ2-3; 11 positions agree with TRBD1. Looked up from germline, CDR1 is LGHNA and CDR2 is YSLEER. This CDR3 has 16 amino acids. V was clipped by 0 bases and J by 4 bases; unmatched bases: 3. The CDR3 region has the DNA TGCGCCAGCAGCCAAGAACCGGGACAGGGGGCAGATACGCAGTATTTT. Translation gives CASSQEPGQGADTQYF.

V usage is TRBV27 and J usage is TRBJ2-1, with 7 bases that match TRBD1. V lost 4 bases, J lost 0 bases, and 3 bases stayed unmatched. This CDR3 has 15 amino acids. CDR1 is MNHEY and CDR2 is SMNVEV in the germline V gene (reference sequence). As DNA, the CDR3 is TGTGCCAGCAGTTCGGGACAGCCCTCCTACAATGAGCAGTTCTTC. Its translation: CASSSGQPSYNEQFF.

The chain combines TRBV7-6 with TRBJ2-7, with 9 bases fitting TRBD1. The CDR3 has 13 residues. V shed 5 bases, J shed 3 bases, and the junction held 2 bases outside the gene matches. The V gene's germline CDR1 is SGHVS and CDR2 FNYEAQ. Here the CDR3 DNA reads TGTGCCAGCAGCGGGGACAGGGACTACGAGCAGTACTTC. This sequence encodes CASSGDRDYEQYF.

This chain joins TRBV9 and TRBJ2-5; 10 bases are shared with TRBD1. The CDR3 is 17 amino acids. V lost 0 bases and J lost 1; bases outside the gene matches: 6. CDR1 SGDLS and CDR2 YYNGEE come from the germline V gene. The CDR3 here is CASSVDPGTGVQETQYF. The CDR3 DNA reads TGTGCCAGCAGCGTAGATCCGGGGACAGGGGTCCAAGAGACCCAGTACTTC. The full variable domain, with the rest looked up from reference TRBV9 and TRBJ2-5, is DSGVTQTPKHLITATGQRVTLRCSPRSGDLSVYWYQQSLDQGLQFLIQYYNGEERAKGNILERFSAQQFPDLHSELNLSSLELGDSALYFCASSVDPGTGVQETQYFGPGTRLLVL.

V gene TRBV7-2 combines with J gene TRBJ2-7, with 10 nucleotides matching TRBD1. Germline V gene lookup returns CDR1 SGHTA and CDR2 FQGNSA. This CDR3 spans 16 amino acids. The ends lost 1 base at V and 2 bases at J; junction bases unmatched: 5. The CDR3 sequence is CASSLVKGQGTYEQYF. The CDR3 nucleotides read TGTGCCAGCAGCTTAGTCAAGGGACAGGGGACCTACGAGCAGTACTTC.

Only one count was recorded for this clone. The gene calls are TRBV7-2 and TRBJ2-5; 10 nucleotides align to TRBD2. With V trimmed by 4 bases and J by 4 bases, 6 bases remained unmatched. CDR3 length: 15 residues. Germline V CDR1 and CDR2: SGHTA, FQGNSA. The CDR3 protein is CASSSQAGGGETQYF. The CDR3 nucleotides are TGTGCCAGCAGCTCCCAAGCGGGGGGGGGAGAGACCCAGTACTTC.

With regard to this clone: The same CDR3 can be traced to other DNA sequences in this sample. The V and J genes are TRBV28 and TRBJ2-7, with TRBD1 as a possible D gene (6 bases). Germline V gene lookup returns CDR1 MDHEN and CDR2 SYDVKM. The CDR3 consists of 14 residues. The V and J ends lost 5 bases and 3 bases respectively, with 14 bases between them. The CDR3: CASSERDRIYEQYF. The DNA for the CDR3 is TGTGCCAGCAGTGAGAGAGACAGGATCTACGAGCAGTACTTC.

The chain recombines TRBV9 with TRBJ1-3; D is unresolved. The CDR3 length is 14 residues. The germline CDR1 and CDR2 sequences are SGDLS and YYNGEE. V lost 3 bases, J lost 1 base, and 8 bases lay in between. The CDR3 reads CASSDSHSGNTIYF. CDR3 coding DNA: TGTGCCAGCAGCGATTCACATTCTGGAAACACCATATATTTT.

CDR3 in DNA: TGTGCTAGTGGTGTCTCCCGGGACAGGGAGACCCAGTACTTC. It is translated as CASGVSRDRETQYF. The chain uses TRBV12-5 and TRBJ2-5, with 8 bases fitting TRBD1. The CDR3 runs to 14 residues. CDR1 and CDR2 (germline): LGHNT, FRNRAP. The junction had 7 bases not matched to a gene; V was cut back by 5 bases and J by 5 bases. The variable domain in full, completed from reference TRBV12-5 and TRBJ2-5, reads DARVTQTPRHKVTEMGQEVTMRCQPILGHNTVFWYRQTMMQGLELLAYFRNRAPLDDSGMPKDRFSAEMPDATLATLKIQPSEPRDSAVYFCASGVSRDRETQYFGPGTRLLVL.

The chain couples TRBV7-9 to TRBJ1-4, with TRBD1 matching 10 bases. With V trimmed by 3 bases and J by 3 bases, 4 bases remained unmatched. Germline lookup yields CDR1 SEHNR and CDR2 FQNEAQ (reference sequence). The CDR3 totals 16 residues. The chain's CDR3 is CASSLDRGLANEKLFF. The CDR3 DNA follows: TGTGCCAGCAGCTTGGACAGGGGGTTAGCTAATGAAAAACTGTTTTTT. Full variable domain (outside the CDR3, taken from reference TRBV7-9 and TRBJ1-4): DTGVSQNPRHKITKRGQNVTFRCDPISEHNRLYWYRQTLGQGPEFLTYFQNEAQLEKSRLLSDRFSAERPKGSFSTLEIQRTEQGDSAMYLCASSLDRGLANEKLFFGSGTQLSVL.

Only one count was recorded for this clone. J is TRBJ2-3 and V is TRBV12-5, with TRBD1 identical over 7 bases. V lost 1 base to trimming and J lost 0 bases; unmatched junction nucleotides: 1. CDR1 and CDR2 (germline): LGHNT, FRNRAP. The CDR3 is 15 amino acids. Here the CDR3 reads CASGLEGASTDTQYF. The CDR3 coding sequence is TGTGCTAGTGGTTTGGAGGGGGCGAGCACAGATACGCAGTATTTT.

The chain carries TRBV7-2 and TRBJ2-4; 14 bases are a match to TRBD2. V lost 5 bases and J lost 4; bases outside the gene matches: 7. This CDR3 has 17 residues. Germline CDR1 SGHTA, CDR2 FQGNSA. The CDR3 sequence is CASSKMGLAGEKNIQYF. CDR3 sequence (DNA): TGTGCCAGCAGCAAAATGGGACTAGCGGGGGAAAAAAACATTCAGTACTTC.

CDR3 bases: TGCGCCAGCAGCCAGGGACAGGGATATAATTCACCCCTCCACTTT. Translated: CASSQGQGYNSPLHF. The rearrangement joins TRBV4-1 to TRBJ1-6, with TRBD1 identical over 9 bases. The CDR3 covers 15 residues. The junction had 1 base not matched to a gene; V was cut back by 3 bases and J by 4 bases. The germline gives CDR1 MGHRA, CDR2 YSYEKL.

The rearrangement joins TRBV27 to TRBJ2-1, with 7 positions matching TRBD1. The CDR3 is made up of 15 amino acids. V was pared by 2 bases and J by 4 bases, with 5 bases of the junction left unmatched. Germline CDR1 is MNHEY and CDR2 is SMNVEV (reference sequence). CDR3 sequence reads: CASSLRDRPYNEQFF. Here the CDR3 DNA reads TGTGCCAGCAGTTTACGGGACAGACCGTACAATGAGCAGTTCTTC.

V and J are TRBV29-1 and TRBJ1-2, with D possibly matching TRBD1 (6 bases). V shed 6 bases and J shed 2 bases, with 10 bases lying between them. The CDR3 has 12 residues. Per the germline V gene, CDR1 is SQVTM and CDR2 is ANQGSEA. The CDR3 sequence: CSVRQENYGYTF. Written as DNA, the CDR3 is TGCAGCGTCCGACAGGAGAACTATGGCTACACCTTC.

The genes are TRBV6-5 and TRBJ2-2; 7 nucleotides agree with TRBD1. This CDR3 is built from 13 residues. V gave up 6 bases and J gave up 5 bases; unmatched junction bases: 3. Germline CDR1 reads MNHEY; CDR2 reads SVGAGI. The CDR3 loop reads CASSLQGTGELFF. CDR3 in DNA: TGTGCCAGCAGCTTACAGGGGACCGGGGAGCTGTTTTTT.

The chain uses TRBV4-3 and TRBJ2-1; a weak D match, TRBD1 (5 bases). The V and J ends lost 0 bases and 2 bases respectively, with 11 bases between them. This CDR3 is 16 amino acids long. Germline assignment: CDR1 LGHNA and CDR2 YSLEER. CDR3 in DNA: TGCGCCAGCAGCCAAGATGGGGCGGCTACCTACAATGAGCAGTTCTTC. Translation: CASSQDGAATYNEQFF.

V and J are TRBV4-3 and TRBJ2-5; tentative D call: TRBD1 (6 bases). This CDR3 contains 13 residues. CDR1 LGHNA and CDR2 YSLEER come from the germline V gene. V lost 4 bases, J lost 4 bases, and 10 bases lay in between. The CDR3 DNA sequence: TGCGCCAGCAGCCCGACCAGGGGAGAGACCCAGTACTTC. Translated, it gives CASSPTRGETQYF.

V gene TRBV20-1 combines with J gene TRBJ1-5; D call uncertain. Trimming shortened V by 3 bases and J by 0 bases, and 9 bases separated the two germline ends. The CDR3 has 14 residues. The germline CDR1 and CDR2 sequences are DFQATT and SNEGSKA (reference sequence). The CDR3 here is CSASGGYSNQPQHF. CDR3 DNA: TGCAGTGCTAGTGGCGGTTATAGCAATCAGCCCCAGCATTTT.

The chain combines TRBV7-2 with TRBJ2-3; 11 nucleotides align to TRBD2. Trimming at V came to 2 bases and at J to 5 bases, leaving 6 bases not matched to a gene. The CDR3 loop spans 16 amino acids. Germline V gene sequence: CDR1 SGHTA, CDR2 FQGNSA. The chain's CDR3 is CASSLLAGGIIDTQYF. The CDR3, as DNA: TGTGCCAGCAGCTTACTAGCGGGGGGTATCATAGATACGCAGTATTTT.